These 23 T cell receptor beta chains share one sample of origin, sequenced in a study of T cell responses to AZD1222 COVID-19 vaccine. TCRdb keeps only in-frame clones here, not all; method: immunoSEQ multiplex PCR. This table has roughly 87,000 clones, roughly 90% appearing once. Sample: peripheral blood, taken 28 days after the second AZD1222 dose. Source of these receptors: an adult who received the AZD1222 COVID-19 vaccine.

This clone was found once. The gene calls are TRBV5-5 and TRBJ1-4; weak D call: TRBD1 (6 bases). The germline CDR1 and CDR2 sequences are SGHKS and YYEKEE (reference sequence). Trimming removed 4 bases at V and 0 bases at J, with 16 bases between. The CDR3 covers 17 residues. DNA for the CDR3: TGTGCCAGCAGCGCTAGGACAGTAACGGCAACTAATGAAAAACTGTTTTTT. It is translated as CASSARTVTATNEKLFF.

This chain joins TRBV5-4 and TRBJ2-7; weak D call: TRBD1 (6 bases). V lost 0 bases and J 3 bases, leaving 13 bases between the germline ends. Per germline, CDR1 SGHNT and CDR2 YYREEE (reference sequence). The CDR3 covers 15 residues. The CDR3, as DNA: TGTGCCAGCAGCTTGGTTGGGCAGGGGTTCTACGAGCAGTACTTC. It yields the protein CASSLVGQGFYEQYF.

The chain joins TRBV5-4 to TRBJ2-7, with a possible D match to TRBD1 (6 bases). This CDR3 region has 14 residues. Germline values: CDR1 SGHNT, CDR2 YYREEE (reference sequence). V was cut by 4 bases and J by 5 bases, with 16 bases left in between. The CDR3 sequence: CASSPRQVRDEQYF. CDR3 DNA sequence: TGTGCCAGCAGCCCCCGACAGGTACGGGACGAGCAGTACTTC.

The V and J genes are TRBV7-2 and TRBJ2-6; tentatively, D is TRBD1 (5 bases). Germline CDR1 is SGHTA and CDR2 is FQGNSA. V was cut by 5 bases and J by 0 bases, with 8 bases left in between. The CDR3 extends over 15 amino acids. The DNA of the CDR3 is TGTGCCAGCAGCCCGACAGCCTCTGGGGCCAACGTCCTGACTTTC. Residues: CASSPTASGANVLTF. The variable domain in full, with the rest retrieved from reference TRBV7-2 and TRBJ2-6, is GAGVSQSPSNKVTEKGKDVELRCDPISGHTALYWYRQSLGQGLEFLIYFQGNSAPDKSGLPSDRFSAERTGGSVSTLTIQRTQQEDSAVYLCASSPTASGANVLTFGAGSRLTVL.

This clone was recorded a few times. The chain carries TRBV19 and TRBJ1-1; 7 bases match TRBD1. This CDR3 has 15 residues. The trim removed 1 base at V and 1 base at J, leaving 3 bases unmatched. CDR1 is LNHDA, CDR2 SQIVND, per germline (reference sequence). The CDR3 coding sequence is TGTGCCAGTAGTATAGCCGGGACAGCGAACACTGAAGCTTTCTTT. Protein: CASSIAGTANTEAFF.

V and J are TRBV3-1 (or the pseudogene TRBV3-2) and TRBJ1-2; D may be TRBD1 (5 bases). CDR1 and CDR2 (germline): LGHDT, YNNKEL (reference sequence). The V end lost 3 bases, the J end lost 8 bases, and 19 bases lay between the germline ends. The CDR3 totals 15 residues. CDR3 in amino acids: CASSHTSRGGRGYTF. DNA of the CDR3: TGTGCCAGCAGCCACACCAGCCGGGGGGGAAGGGGCTACACCTTC.

The chain uses TRBV9 and TRBJ2-5, with a weak D call TRBD2 (7 bases). V lost 0 bases and J 5 bases, leaving 14 bases between the germline ends. There are 15 residues in the CDR3. The germline CDR1 and CDR2 sequences are SGDLS and YYNGEE. CDR3 sequence (DNA): TGTGCCAGCAGCGTAGAAGGGGGGAGGGATGAGACCCAGTACTTC. Its translation is CASSVEGGRDETQYF.

The chain joins TRBV10-2 to TRBJ1-1; D not certain. CDR3 length: 16 residues. Trimming took 6 bases from V and 1 from J, leaving 18 bases between them. Germline V gene data show CDR1 as WSHSY and CDR2 as SAAADI. The CDR3 DNA follows: TGCGCCAGCAGGATGTTTGCAGGTCCGGCGAACACTGAAGCTTTCTTT. Its protein is CASRMFAGPANTEAFF.

As to this clone: Sequence at one end of the junction differs from germline and may be a read error. This chain uses TRBV28 with TRBJ2-5; D might be TRBD2 (6 bases). The CDR3 contains 10 residues. Germline loops: CDR1 MDHEN, CDR2 SYDVKM. In DNA, the CDR3 is TGTGCCACCTGGGACTCTCTCCCAAACTTC. Translated, it gives CATWDSLPNF.

The chain uses TRBV18 and TRBJ2-2, with 7 bases fitting TRBD2. Germline-derived CDR1 and CDR2 are KGHSH and LQKENI. Trimming took 3 bases from V and 6 from J; bases not matched to a gene: 10. The CDR3 loop spans 16 amino acids. Here the CDR3 reads CASSPLGLGLAGELFF. The CDR3 DNA reads TGTGCCAGCTCACCCCTCGGACTAGGTTTGGCCGGGGAGCTGTTTTTT. Full variable domain (outside the CDR3, taken from reference TRBV18 and TRBJ2-2): NAGVMQNPRHLVRRRGQEARLRCSPMKGHSHVYWYRQLPEEGLKFMVYLQKENIIDESGMPKERFSAEFPKEGPSILRIQQVVRGDSAAYFCASSPLGLGLAGELFFGEGSRLTVL.

This rearrangement joins TRBV18 to TRBJ2-1; 7 bases map to TRBD1. This CDR3 has 14 amino acids. After removal of 4 bases from V and 5 bases from J, the junction contained 5 bases not matched to a gene. From germline, CDR1 is KGHSH and CDR2 LQKENI. This chain's CDR3 is CASSLGQSHNEQFF. In nucleotides, the CDR3 is TGTGCCAGCTCACTGGGACAGTCTCACAATGAGCAGTTCTTC.

The sample holds one count of this clone. The rearrangement links TRBV27 to TRBJ1-5; 8 bases agree with TRBD1. Germline CDR1 reads MNHEY; CDR2 reads SMNVEV (reference sequence). The CDR3 has 14 amino acids. After removal of 5 bases from V and 7 bases from J, the junction contained 7 bases not matched to a gene. The chain's CDR3 is CASSLDRGLQPQHF. CDR3 bases: TGTGCCAGCAGTCTCGACAGGGGACTACAGCCCCAGCATTTT.

The chain is built from TRBV27 and TRBJ2-7; the D gene is possibly TRBD1 (5 bases). V dropped 3 bases and J dropped 4 bases, with 10 bases sitting between them. Germline CDR1 and CDR2: MNHEY and SMNVEV (reference sequence). The CDR3 runs to 13 residues. The CDR3 DNA reads TGTGCCAGCAGTTTGACAGAAAAATACGAGCAGTACTTC. Its protein product is CASSLTEKYEQYF.

This chain uses TRBV28 with TRBJ2-7; the D gene is possibly TRBD2 (5 bases). From germline, CDR1 is MDHEN and CDR2 SYDVKM. The ends were cut back, 8 bases at V and 5 bases at J, with 7 bases in the middle. The CDR3 length is 10 residues. As DNA, the CDR3 is TGTGCCAGCGGGCGGGACGAGCAGTACTTC. Translating it yields CASGRDEQYF.

The rearrangement uses TRBV5-1 and TRBJ1-1; the match to TRBD1 covers 8 bases. The CDR3 extends over 15 amino acids. Germline CDR1 reads SGHRS; CDR2 reads YFSETQ. The junction had 11 bases not matched to a gene; V was cut back by 4 bases and J by 6 bases. CDR3 sequence: CASSEGRGHLPEAFF. DNA for the CDR3: TGCGCCAGCAGCGAGGGCAGGGGGCATTTACCTGAAGCTTTCTTT.

The V gene is TRBV19, the J gene TRBJ1-2; D might be TRBD1 (5 bases). The CDR3 contains 12 residues. CDR1 and CDR2 from the germline V gene are LNHDA and SQIVND (reference sequence). Trimming shortened V by 7 bases and J by 7 bases, and 13 bases separated the two germline ends. The CDR3 region is CASTGQVGGYTF. CDR3 nucleotide sequence: TGTGCCAGTACGGGGCAGGTCGGTGGCTACACCTTC.

The rearrangement uses TRBV27 and TRBJ2-7; 8 bases match TRBD1. V lost 5 bases to trimming and J lost 5 bases; unmatched junction nucleotides: 11. Germline V lookup: CDR1 MNHEY, CDR2 SMNVEV (reference sequence). This CDR3 region has 15 residues. The CDR3 coding sequence is TGTGCCAGCAGTCCCCCAGGGGGCTGGATTAACGAGCAGTACTTC. As protein: CASSPPGGWINEQYF.

This clone was detected once. The rearrangement links TRBV2 to TRBJ2-2, with TRBD2 as a possible D gene (6 bases). Germline values: CDR1 SNHLY, CDR2 FYNNEI. There are 13 residues in the CDR3. V dropped 6 bases and J dropped 5 bases, with 10 bases sitting between them. The CDR3 is CASRRRETGELFF. CDR3 DNA: TGTGCCAGCAGACGCCGGGAGACCGGGGAGCTGTTTTTT.

The chain employs TRBV24-1 and TRBJ2-5; 7 nucleotides line up with TRBD1. Germline assignment: CDR1 KGHDR and CDR2 SFDVKD. The CDR3 totals 14 residues. V lost 2 bases, J lost 5 bases, and 4 bases stayed unmatched. CDR3 nucleotides: TGTGCCACCAGTGATTCGGACAGGACGGAGACCCAGTACTTC. Translating gives CATSDSDRTETQYF.

CDR3 in DNA: TGTGCCAGCAGCGTAGGGACTAGCGGGAGAAACACCGGGGAGCTGTTTTTT. It yields the protein CASSVGTSGRNTGELFF. The chain employs TRBV9 and TRBJ2-2; TRBD2 agrees at 13 bases. Losses at the gene ends were 0 bases for V and 2 bases for J; bases not matched to a gene: 1. Looked up from germline, CDR1 is SGDLS and CDR2 is YYNGEE. CDR3 length equals 17 residues.

The chain recombines TRBV19 with TRBJ1-1; D is uncertain. V was clipped by 3 bases and J by 2 bases, with 22 bases between them. The CDR3 runs 18 residues. CDR1 is LNHDA and CDR2 is SQIVND in the germline V gene (reference sequence). The CDR3 protein is CASSIPRPRLIGNTEAFF. The CDR3 DNA follows: TGTGCCAGTAGTATCCCCAGACCCAGGTTAATAGGAAACACTGAAGCTTTCTTT.

The chain combines TRBV10-3 with TRBJ1-2; 7 positions agree with TRBD1. With V trimmed by 3 bases and J by 4 bases, 14 bases remained unmatched. CDR3 size: 17 residues. Germline values: CDR1 ENHRY, CDR2 SYGVKD. CDR3 sequence (DNA): TGTGCCATCAGTGAACCTGGGACAGCTGGTTTGACCTATGGCTACACCTTC. This sequence encodes CAISEPGTAGLTYGYTF.

The V gene is TRBV6-5, the J gene TRBJ1-5; TRBD1 might be the D (5 bases). Germline values: CDR1 MNHEY, CDR2 SVGAGI. Trimming removed 8 bases from V and 3 bases from J, with 17 bases in between. This CDR3 is 15 amino acids long. In DNA, the CDR3 is TGTGCCAGCTGGGTGTACGGGGGGGACAATCAGCCCCAGCATTTT. Its translation: CASWVYGGDNQPQHF.